These 24 T cell receptor beta chains were all obtained from the same sample, sequenced in a study of radiation and T cells in renal cell carcinoma. Libraries were prepared by immunoSEQ multiplex PCR; TCRdb keeps only in-frame clonotypes and omits some of them. The sample lists 100,000 to 150,000 clones, around 81% occurring once. Time point given: blood 2 weeks post-SBRT. The treatment denotes: 15 Gy SBRT to primary tumor, nephrectomy 4 weeks later. The sequencing used blood, collected from a patient whose treatment included radiotherapy and nephrectomy. Receptors were obtained from a man aged 50-60 years with renal cell carcinoma.

V gene TRBV5-4 combines with J gene TRBJ2-2; D gene uncertain. This CDR3 contains 15 residues. The V end was cut by 0 bases, the J end by 2 bases, with 8 bases between. The germline V gene has CDR1 SGHNT and CDR2 YYREEE (reference sequence). The chain's CDR3 is CASSLGGQNTGELFF. CDR3 nucleotide sequence: TGTGCCAGCAGCTTGGGTGGTCAAAACACCGGGGAGCTGTTTTTT.

The chain links TRBV1 to TRBJ2-1; the table's D call of TRBD2 was not tested on the DNA. TRBV1 is a known pseudogene. This CDR3 region has 19 residues. CDR3 sequence (DNA): TGCACCAGCAGCCAAGAACCATACCAAACTAGCGGGGGAGCCAATGAGCAGTTCTTC. Translated: CTSSQEPYQTSGGANEQFF.

This clone was detected ten times or more. The sample has other DNA sequences that encode this CDR3 too. The rearrangement links TRBV6-5 to TRBJ1-6, with a possible D match to TRBD1 (6 bases). V lost 2 bases and J 10 bases, leaving 15 bases between the germline ends. CDR1 and CDR2 (germline): MNHEY, SVGAGI. The CDR3 length is 15 residues. The DNA of the CDR3 is TGTGCCAGCAGTTACACGCAGGGGCTCGAGTCACCCCTCCACTTT. Residues: CASSYTQGLESPLHF.

The chain is built from TRBV7-2 and TRBJ2-5; D ambiguous. This CDR3 region has 12 residues. Germline values: CDR1 SGHTA, CDR2 FQGNSA. Trimming cost V 2 bases and J 4 bases, with 5 bases left between them. CDR3 coding DNA: TGTGCCAGCAGCTTAAGTCGAGAGACCCAGTACTTC. Protein product: CASSLSRETQYF.

The CDR3 DNA reads TGTGCCAGCAGCTTAGGGGCGTTAGAGACCCAGTACTTC. Its protein product is CASSLGALETQYF. The rearrangement links TRBV7-9 to TRBJ2-5; D is undetermined. Trimming took 1 base from V and 4 from J, leaving 7 bases between them. CDR1 is SEHNR and CDR2 is FQNEAQ in the germline V gene (reference sequence). The CDR3 consists of 13 residues.

This clone has just one count. The chain joins TRBV4-3 to TRBJ2-6; possibly TRBD1 for D (5 bases). The CDR3 covers 16 residues. Looked up from germline, CDR1 is LGHNA and CDR2 is YSLEER. V dropped 1 base and J dropped 1 base, with 8 bases sitting between them. This chain's CDR3 is CASSQATGSGANVLTF. The CDR3 DNA follows: TGCGCCAGCAGCCAAGCCACAGGTTCTGGGGCCAACGTCCTGACTTTC.

This clone turned up a few times. The V gene is TRBV18, the J gene TRBJ2-5, with a tentative D call TRBD1 (5 bases). From germline, CDR1 is KGHSH and CDR2 LQKENI. This CDR3 has 14 amino acids. The V gene lost 5 bases and the J gene lost 2 bases, with 12 bases spanning the gap. The CDR3 protein is CASSSGAGQETQYF. DNA for the CDR3: TGTGCCAGCTCATCTGGGGCTGGTCAAGAGACCCAGTACTTC. Supplemented by reference TRBV18 and TRBJ2-5, the full variable domain reads NAGVMQNPRHLVRRRGQEARLRCSPMKGHSHVYWYRQLPEEGLKFMVYLQKENIIDESGMPKERFSAEFPKEGPSILRIQQVVRGDSAAYFCASSSGAGQETQYFGPGTRLLVL.

The V gene is TRBV6-5, the J gene TRBJ2-1; possibly TRBD1 for D (5 bases). This CDR3 contains 15 residues. Deletions cut 2 bases from V and 0 bases from J, with 8 bases between. The germline V gene encodes CDR1 MNHEY and CDR2 SVGAGI. The CDR3 is CASSYDSPSYNEQFF. The DNA for the CDR3 is TGTGCCAGCAGTTACGACAGTCCCTCCTACAATGAGCAGTTCTTC.

The chain joins TRBV19 to TRBJ1-4, with D unclear. The V end lost 10 bases, the J end lost 6 bases, and 18 bases lay between the germline ends. The germline V gene encodes CDR1 LNHDA and CDR2 SQIVND (reference sequence). This CDR3 spans 14 amino acids. The CDR3 nucleotides are TGTGCCACCATCCCCTGGGAGGCGGATGAAAAACTGTTTTTT. Its protein product is CATIPWEADEKLFF.

This chain connects TRBV19 to TRBJ2-3; D remains ambiguous. V shed 6 bases and J shed 10 bases, with 23 bases lying between them. CDR3 size: 15 residues. Germline V CDR1 and CDR2: LNHDA, SQIVND (reference sequence). CDR3 bases: TGTGCCAGTAGCGAAAAGACCTTCGGGTCGGATTCGCAGTATTTT. Amino acids: CASSEKTFGSDSQYF.

The chain has TRBV5-5 and TRBJ1-1; 10 positions agree with TRBD1. V shed 1 base and J 4 bases; nucleotides not matched to a gene: 4. There are 15 residues in the CDR3. Germline values: CDR1 SGHKS, CDR2 YYEKEE (reference sequence). CDR3 DNA: TGTGCCAGCAGCTTGAGACAGGGGGCGGGCACTGAAGCTTTCTTT. It translates to CASSLRQGAGTEAFF.

This chain connects TRBV10-3 to TRBJ1-5, with D tentatively TRBD1 (6 bases). CDR1 ENHRY and CDR2 SYGVKD come from the germline V gene. V lost 6 bases and J 3 bases, leaving 9 bases between the germline ends. The CDR3 runs to 13 residues. The CDR3 bases are TGTGCCATCAGAAACAGGGACAATCAGCCCCAGCATTTT. This gives the protein CAIRNRDNQPQHF.

V and J are TRBV6-5 and TRBJ2-7; D could derive from TRBD1 or TRBD2 (5 bases each). The CDR3 is 14 residues long. V lost 7 bases and J 2 bases, leaving 15 bases between the germline ends. CDR1 and CDR2 (germline): MNHEY, SVGAGI. The CDR3 region is CASTLGQGAYEQYF. Written as DNA, the CDR3 is TGTGCCAGCACCCTCGGGCAGGGAGCCTACGAGCAGTACTTC.

The rearrangement links TRBV7-9 to TRBJ2-7, with TRBD2 as a possible D gene (6 bases). V was cut by 1 base and J by 3 bases, with 10 bases left in between. Germline CDR1 and CDR2: SEHNR and FQNEAQ (reference sequence). The CDR3 has 14 residues. For the CDR3, the DNA is TGTGCCAGCAGCTTAGTGGGGGGTAGCTACGAGCAGTACTTC. It encodes CASSLVGGSYEQYF.

The chain joins TRBV30 to TRBJ2-7; no definite D call. The CDR3 sequence is 12 residues long. The germline V gene has CDR1 GTSNPN and CDR2 SVGIG (reference sequence). The V gene lost 5 bases and the J gene lost 4 bases, with 12 bases spanning the gap. This chain's CDR3 is CAWGPQNYEQYF. In DNA form, the CDR3 reads TGTGCCTGGGGACCGCAGAATTACGAGCAGTACTTC.

CDR3 bases: TGTGCCAGCAGTCCCCGGGCAGGGCCGCAAGGCTACACCTTC. Protein sequence: CASSPRAGPQGYTF. This chain connects TRBV6-5 to TRBJ1-2, with D tentatively TRBD1 (5 bases). Trimming left V 5 bases short and J 8 bases short, with 18 bases between. Germline-derived CDR1 and CDR2 are MNHEY and SVGAGI. This CDR3 is built from 14 residues.

This clone was counted a few times. The V and J genes are TRBV5-1 and TRBJ2-5; 7 bases are shared with TRBD1. Trimming cost V 3 bases and J 5 bases; bases outside gene matches: 13. Germline CDR1 and CDR2: SGHRS and YFSETQ. CDR3 size: 16 residues. The CDR3 DNA follows: TGCGCCAGCAGCTCACTACGACAACAGGGGACGGAGACCCAGTACTTC. Translation gives CASSSLRQQGTETQYF.

In this sample, this clone turned up a few times. The CDR3 loop reads CASSLYAGGYEQYF. The CDR3 DNA is TGCGCCAGCAGCTTGTACGCCGGAGGGTACGAGCAGTACTTC. The chain has TRBV5-1 and TRBJ2-7, with D maybe TRBD2 (6 bases). Germline V lookup: CDR1 SGHRS, CDR2 YFSETQ. This CDR3 spans 14 amino acids. Deletions cut 1 base from V and 4 bases from J, with 12 bases between.

This clone was detected once. This chain links TRBV6-1 with TRBJ2-7, with 11 bases matching TRBD2. V lost 6 bases, J lost 3 bases, and 4 bases stayed unmatched. The CDR3 is 14 amino acids. CDR1 MNHNS and CDR2 SASEGT come from the germline V gene. The CDR3 DNA reads as TGTGCCAGCAGGGTAGCGGGGGGGGACTACGAGCAGTACTTC. Its protein is CASRVAGGDYEQYF.

V usage is TRBV27 and J usage is TRBJ2-5, with TRBD2 matching 10 bases. Trimming at V came to 6 bases and at J to 0 bases, leaving 13 bases not matched to a gene. The CDR3 covers 18 residues. Germline V lookup: CDR1 MNHEY, CDR2 SMNVEV (reference sequence). In DNA, the CDR3 is TGTGCCAGCAGCTCCCCGGCGGGGGGACTAGCGCACCAAGAGACCCAGTACTTC. Translating gives CASSSPAGGLAHQETQYF.

The chain links TRBV7-8 to TRBJ2-7, with a possible D match to TRBD2 (6 bases). V dropped 4 bases and J dropped 3 bases, with 16 bases sitting between them. The CDR3 is 15 amino acids. The V gene's germline CDR1 is SGHVS and CDR2 FQNEAQ. Here the CDR3 DNA reads TGTGCCAGCAGCTCCCCTCCGGGAGTAGGCTACGAGCAGTACTTC. Protein sequence: CASSSPPGVGYEQYF.

The chain couples TRBV10-2 to TRBJ1-4; D not resolved. Germline assignment: CDR1 WSHSY and CDR2 SAAADI. Trimming shortened V by 8 bases and J by 0 bases, and 13 bases separated the two germline ends. CDR3 size: 15 residues. The CDR3 region is CASLPYIATNEKLFF. The CDR3 nucleotides read TGCGCCAGCTTGCCTTACATCGCAACTAATGAAAAACTGTTTTTT.

The V and J genes are TRBV4-2 and TRBJ2-7; D assignment may be TRBD1 or TRBD2 (5 bases each). Per the germline V gene, CDR1 is LGHNA and CDR2 is YNFKEQ. V shed 0 bases and J shed 0 bases, with 12 bases lying between them. The CDR3 consists of 16 residues. The CDR3 DNA follows: TGTGCCAGCAGCCAAGAACCAGCGGACATCTCCTACGAGCAGTACTTC. Its protein product is CASSQEPADISYEQYF.

The chain is built from TRBV11-3 and TRBJ2-2; D possibly corresponds to TRBD2 (6 bases). This CDR3 has 16 residues. Per the germline V gene, CDR1 is SGHNT and CDR2 is YENEEA. Trimming took 5 bases from V and 6 from J, leaving 19 bases between them. CDR3 region: CASSPRSQRAPGELFF. The CDR3 nucleotides read TGTGCCAGCAGCCCGCGGAGTCAGCGGGCACCCGGGGAGCTGTTTTTT.